The rows below give T cell receptor beta chains drawn from one sample of a study of molecular identifiers for immune sequencing clone quantification. TCRdb called the PCR reads again in MiXCR, with one record for every CDR3 protein. The sample yields roughly 90,000 distinct CDR3 sequences, under 20% seen once. The sequencing input was naive CD8+ T cells from blood, with Jurkat cell RNA spiked in. Source of these receptors: a human donor in good health. Some libraries in this study had Jurkat cell RNA spiked in. Each CDR3 is given with its conserved first and last residue. The order of the fields is J gene, D gene, clone size, V gene, CDR3 protein, CDR3 DNA. D genes are given only for firm matches. Some rows have no size entry. The others give once, few or many, or a class for an expanded clone.

j_gene: TRBJ1-1; d_gene: .; abundance: many; v_gene: TRBV12-3/TRBV12-4; CDR3aa: CASSLLGVTEAFF; CDR3nt: TGTGCCAGCAGTTTACTAGGGGTCACTGAAGCTTTCTTT
j_gene: TRBJ2-1; d_gene: .; abundance: .; v_gene: TRBV6-2/TRBV6-3; CDR3aa: CASMEYYNEQFF; CDR3nt: TGTGCCAGCATGGAGTACTACAATGAGCAGTTCTTC
j_gene: TRBJ2-7; d_gene: .; abundance: .; v_gene: TRBV10-3; CDR3aa: CAISEAGLSSYEQYF; CDR3nt: TGTGCCATCAGTGAGGCCGGCTTAAGCTCCTACGAGCAGTACTTC
j_gene: TRBJ1-1; d_gene: .; abundance: .; v_gene: TRBV7-6; CDR3aa: CASSPGWGTEAFF; CDR3nt: TGTGCCAGCAGCCCCGGTTGGGGCACTGAAGCTTTCTTT
j_gene: TRBJ2-3; d_gene: TRBD2; abundance: many; v_gene: TRBV6-4; CDR3aa: CASSETSGGPDTQYF; CDR3nt: TGTGCCAGCAGTGAGACTAGCGGGGGCCCAGATACGCAGTATTTT
j_gene: TRBJ2-5; d_gene: .; abundance: many; v_gene: TRBV25-1; CDR3aa: CASRGTGTRETQYF; CDR3nt: TGTGCCAGCCGTGGGACAGGGACTAGGGAGACCCAGTACTTC
j_gene: TRBJ2-1; d_gene: .; abundance: many; v_gene: TRBV28; CDR3aa: CASLDEAGNEQFF; CDR3nt: TGTGCCAGCCTGGATGAGGCGGGGAATGAGCAGTTCTTC
j_gene: TRBJ2-2; d_gene: .; abundance: many; v_gene: TRBV27; CDR3aa: CASSLSSGTGELFF; CDR3nt: TGTGCCAGCAGTTTATCATCCGGGACCGGGGAGCTGTTTTTT
j_gene: TRBJ1-1; d_gene: .; abundance: many; v_gene: TRBV29-1; CDR3aa: CSVGDSLNTEAFF; CDR3nt: TGCAGCGTTGGCGACAGCCTGAACACTGAAGCTTTCTTT
j_gene: TRBJ2-4; d_gene: .; abundance: many; v_gene: TRBV25-1; CDR3aa: CASSEYQTKNIQYF; CDR3nt: TGTGCCAGCAGTGAATATCAGACCAAAAACATTCAGTACTTC
j_gene: TRBJ2-7; d_gene: .; abundance: many; v_gene: TRBV5-6; CDR3aa: CASSLGAGSYEQYF; CDR3nt: TGTGCCAGCAGCCTAGGGGCAGGATCCTACGAGCAGTACTTC
j_gene: TRBJ1-6; d_gene: TRBD1; abundance: many; v_gene: TRBV4-1; CDR3aa: CASRSQHRGLESPLHF; CDR3nt: TGCGCCAGCAGGTCTCAGCACAGGGGGCTAGAGTCACCCCTCCACTTT
j_gene: TRBJ1-1; d_gene: .; abundance: many; v_gene: TRBV3-1; CDR3aa: CASTERTLNTEAFF; CDR3nt: TGTGCCAGCACCGAGCGGACACTGAACACTGAAGCTTTCTTT
j_gene: TRBJ1-5; d_gene: .; abundance: many; v_gene: TRBV6-2/TRBV6-3; CDR3aa: CASSYGSPQGSNQPQHF; CDR3nt: TGTGCCAGCAGTTACGGCAGTCCCCAGGGGAGCAATCAGCCCCAGCATTTT
j_gene: TRBJ2-3; d_gene: .; abundance: many; v_gene: TRBV6-2/TRBV6-3; CDR3aa: CASSYSLDTQYF; CDR3nt: TGTGCCAGCAGTTACTCTCTGGATACGCAGTATTTT
j_gene: TRBJ2-5; d_gene: .; abundance: .; v_gene: TRBV27; CDR3aa: CASSLSGSLETQYF; CDR3nt: TGTGCCAGCAGTTTATCTGGCTCCTTAGAGACCCAGTACTTC
j_gene: TRBJ2-3; d_gene: TRBD2; abundance: many; v_gene: TRBV9; CDR3aa: CASSVWAGESTDTQYF; CDR3nt: TGTGCCAGCAGCGTATGGGCGGGAGAAAGCACAGATACGCAGTATTTT
j_gene: TRBJ1-2; d_gene: .; abundance: once; v_gene: TRBV3-1; CDR3aa: CASSQDRNPFYGYTF; CDR3nt: TGTGCCAGCAGCCAAGACAGGAACCCCTTCTATGGCTACACCTTC
j_gene: TRBJ2-1; d_gene: .; abundance: .; v_gene: TRBV7-9; CDR3aa: CASREPFYNEQFF; CDR3nt: TGTGCCAGCAGAGAACCGTTCTACAATGAGCAGTTCTTC
j_gene: TRBJ2-7; d_gene: .; abundance: many; v_gene: TRBV2; CDR3aa: CASSPPSEQYF; CDR3nt: TGTGCCAGCAGTCCCCCGAGCGAGCAGTACTTC
j_gene: TRBJ2-3; d_gene: .; abundance: many; v_gene: TRBV11-2; CDR3aa: CASSHGVFGSTDTQYF; CDR3nt: TGTGCCAGCAGCCACGGGGTATTCGGGTCGACAGATACGCAGTATTTT
j_gene: TRBJ2-7; d_gene: .; abundance: many; v_gene: TRBV6-6; CDR3aa: CASSEQGGPYEQYF; CDR3nt: TGTGCCAGCAGTGAGCAAGGGGGTCCCTACGAGCAGTACTTC
j_gene: TRBJ1-3; d_gene: TRBD1; abundance: .; v_gene: TRBV12-3/TRBV12-4; CDR3aa: CASSFGTVGNTIYF; CDR3nt: TGTGCCAGCAGTTTCGGGACAGTTGGAAACACCATATATTTT
j_gene: TRBJ2-1; d_gene: TRBD1; abundance: .; v_gene: TRBV6-1; CDR3aa: CASSVLPGGGVSPYNEQFF; CDR3nt: TGTGCCAGCAGTGTCCTCCCAGGGGGCGGCGTTTCCCCCTACAATGAGCAGTTCTTC
j_gene: TRBJ1-1; d_gene: .; abundance: .; v_gene: TRBV19; CDR3aa: CANSPITGFAEAFF; CDR3nt: TGCGCCAATAGTCCCATCACAGGGTTCGCTGAAGCTTTCTTT
j_gene: TRBJ1-1; d_gene: .; abundance: many; v_gene: TRBV19; CDR3aa: CASSIEGLTEAFF; CDR3nt: TGTGCCAGTAGTATTGAGGGTTTAACTGAAGCTTTCTTT
j_gene: TRBJ2-3; d_gene: .; abundance: many; v_gene: TRBV4-3; CDR3aa: CASSQLRELILGDTQYF; CDR3nt: TGCGCCAGCAGCCAGCTAAGGGAACTTATCCTGGGGGATACGCAGTATTTT
j_gene: TRBJ2-3; d_gene: TRBD2; abundance: many; v_gene: TRBV5-4; CDR3aa: CASSPSGTSTDTQYF; CDR3nt: TGTGCCAGCAGCCCTAGCGGAACTAGCACAGATACGCAGTATTTT
j_gene: TRBJ2-3; d_gene: .; abundance: many; v_gene: TRBV11-2; CDR3aa: CASTQGFNTDTQYF; CDR3nt: TGTGCCAGCACCCAGGGGTTCAACACAGATACGCAGTATTTT
j_gene: TRBJ2-7; d_gene: TRBD1; abundance: many; v_gene: TRBV6-5; CDR3aa: CASSYGGQGYEQYF; CDR3nt: TGTGCCAGCAGTTACGGGGGACAGGGCTACGAGCAGTACTTC
j_gene: TRBJ2-7; d_gene: .; abundance: .; v_gene: TRBV5-6; CDR3aa: CASSFDGNHIYEQYF; CDR3nt: TGTGCCAGCAGCTTCGACGGGAACCATATCTACGAGCAGTACTTC
j_gene: TRBJ2-1; d_gene: TRBD1; abundance: many; v_gene: TRBV5-4; CDR3aa: CASSLVSYMGQGYNEQFF; CDR3nt: TGTGCCAGCAGCTTGGTTTCTTATATGGGACAGGGCTACAATGAGCAGTTCTTC
j_gene: TRBJ2-3; d_gene: .; abundance: many; v_gene: TRBV6-1; CDR3aa: CASSETTVFSTDTQYF; CDR3nt: TGTGCCAGCAGTGAGACGACAGTTTTCAGCACAGATACGCAGTATTTT
j_gene: TRBJ1-4; d_gene: .; abundance: many; v_gene: TRBV6-5; CDR3aa: CASSEYPTNEKLFF; CDR3nt: TGTGCCAGCTCGGAGTATCCAACTAATGAAAAACTGTTTTTT
j_gene: TRBJ2-4; d_gene: TRBD1; abundance: .; v_gene: TRBV6-1; CDR3aa: CASSEAFGTGFVLAKNIQYF; CDR3nt: TGTGCCAGCAGTGAAGCTTTTGGGACAGGGTTCGTGTTGGCCAAAAACATTCAGTACTTC
j_gene: TRBJ1-3; d_gene: .; abundance: many; v_gene: TRBV12-3/TRBV12-4; CDR3aa: CASTQRRGDTIYF; CDR3nt: TGTGCCAGCACCCAACGGCGGGGGGACACCATATATTTT
j_gene: TRBJ2-1; d_gene: .; abundance: few; v_gene: TRBV4-1; CDR3aa: CASSQDVGQSSYNEQFF; CDR3nt: TGCGCCAGCAGCCAAGATGTTGGGCAGAGCTCCTACAATGAGCAGTTCTTC
j_gene: TRBJ2-2; d_gene: .; abundance: many; v_gene: TRBV7-3; CDR3aa: CASSPDSSNTGELFF; CDR3nt: TGTGCCAGCAGCCCCGACAGCTCGAACACCGGGGAGCTGTTTTTT
j_gene: TRBJ2-7; d_gene: .; abundance: few; v_gene: TRBV30; CDR3aa: CAWSVWGANEQYF; CDR3nt: TGTGCCTGGAGTGTATGGGGGGCCAACGAGCAGTACTTC